This record concerns one TCR beta chain sequence. The sample belongs to a study of cytomegalovirus exposure and HLA in healthy donors. V was clipped by 4 bases and J by 0 bases, with 10 bases between them. Germline V CDR1 and CDR2: KGHSH, LQKENI. The CDR3 contains 14 residues. With 60 Vbeta and 13 Jbeta primers, the PCR was carried out. TCRdb's copy holds only in-frame clones and misses some; the assay was immunoSEQ multiplex PCR. Counted here are about 150,000 clones, around 80% occurring once; the ten biggest clones make up approximately 4.8%. What was sequenced was PBMCs. This chain uses TRBV18 with TRBJ2-7, with D perhaps matching TRBD1 (5 bases). The sequence was obtained from a man between 25 and 39 years old in good health. The CDR3 spells CASSRGGSSYEQYF. The CDR3, as DNA: TGTGCCAGCTCACGGGGCGGTAGCTCCTACGAGCAGTACTTC.